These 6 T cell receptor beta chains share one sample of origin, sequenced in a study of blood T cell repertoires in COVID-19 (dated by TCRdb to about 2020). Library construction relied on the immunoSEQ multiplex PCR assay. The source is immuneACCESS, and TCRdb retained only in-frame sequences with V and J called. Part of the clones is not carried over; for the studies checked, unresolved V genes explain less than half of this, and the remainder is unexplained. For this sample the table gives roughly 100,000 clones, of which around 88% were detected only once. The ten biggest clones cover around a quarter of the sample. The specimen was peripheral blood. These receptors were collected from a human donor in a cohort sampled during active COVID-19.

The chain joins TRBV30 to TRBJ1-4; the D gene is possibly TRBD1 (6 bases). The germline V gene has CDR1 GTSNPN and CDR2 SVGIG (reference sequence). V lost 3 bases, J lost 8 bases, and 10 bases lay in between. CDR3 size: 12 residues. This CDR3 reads CAWRGGEEKLFF. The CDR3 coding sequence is TGTGCCTGGAGAGGGGGTGAAGAAAAACTGTTTTTT.

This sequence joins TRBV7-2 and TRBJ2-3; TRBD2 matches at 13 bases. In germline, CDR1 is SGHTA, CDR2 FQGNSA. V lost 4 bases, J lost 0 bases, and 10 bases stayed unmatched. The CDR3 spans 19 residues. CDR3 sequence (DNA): TGTGCCAGCAGCTCCAACCCGGGGGGACTAGCGGGGAGCACAGATACGCAGTATTTT. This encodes CASSSNPGGLAGSTDTQYF.

In nucleotides, the CDR3 is TGTGCCAGTAGAGGGAAGGGACAGGGGGCCAGGGAGACCCAGTACTTC. As protein: CASRGKGQGARETQYF. J is TRBJ2-5 and V is TRBV19; 12 bases line up with TRBD1. V shed 6 bases and J 5 bases; nucleotides not matched to a gene: 10. The CDR3 totals 16 residues. Germline-derived CDR1 and CDR2 are LNHDA and SQIVND (reference sequence). Variable domain in full (rest from reference TRBV19 and TRBJ2-5): DGGITQSPKYLFRKEGQNVTLSCEQNLNHDAMYWYRQDPGQGLRLIYYSQIVNDFQKGDIAEGYSVSREKKESFPLTVTSAQKNPTAFYLCASRGKGQGARETQYFGPGTRLLVL.

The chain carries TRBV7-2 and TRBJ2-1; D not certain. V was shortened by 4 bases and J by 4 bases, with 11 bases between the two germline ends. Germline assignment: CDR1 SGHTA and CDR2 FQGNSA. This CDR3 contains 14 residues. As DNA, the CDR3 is TGTGCCAGCAGCTCCCGATCCGGGTACAATGAGCAGTTCTTC. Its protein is CASSSRSGYNEQFF.

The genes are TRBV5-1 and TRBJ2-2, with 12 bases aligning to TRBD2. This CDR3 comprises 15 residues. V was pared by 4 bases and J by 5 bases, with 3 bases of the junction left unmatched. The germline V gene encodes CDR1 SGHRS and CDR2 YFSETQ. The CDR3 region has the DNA TGCGCCAGCAGCCGTACTAGCGGGGGGACCGGGGAGCTGTTTTTT. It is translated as CASSRTSGGTGELFF.

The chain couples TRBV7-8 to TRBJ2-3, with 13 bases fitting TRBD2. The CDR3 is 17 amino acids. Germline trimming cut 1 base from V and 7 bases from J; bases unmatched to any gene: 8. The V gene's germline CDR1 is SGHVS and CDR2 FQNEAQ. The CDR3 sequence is CASSLGPTSGRPHTQYF. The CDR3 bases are TGTGCCAGCAGCTTAGGTCCGACTAGCGGGAGGCCACATACGCAGTATTTT.